What follows is one T cell receptor (beta chain) and its context. The antigen remains undetermined. This sample was taken from a study of multiple sclerosis patients with progressive multifocal leukoencephalopathy. Data came from immunoSEQ multiplex PCR; TCRdb stores just in-frame clones and leaves some out. This sample has more than 30,000 clones, with roughly 87% found just once. Time point: time of PML onset. PML was confirmed by JC virus DNA in cerebrospinal fluid. PML in natalizumab-treated patients developed after between about 16 and 56 months of natalizumab therapy. All patients had prior interferon beta, and all PML patients were female. Germline values: CDR1 LNHDA, CDR2 SQIVND (reference sequence). Trimming took 6 bases from V and 2 from J; bases not matched to a gene: 6. The CDR3 has 15 residues. Regarding the study as a whole: Preferential TRBV-TRBJ pairings or common gene usage were not detected at PML.

This receptor was taken from a woman aged 40 to 50 with progressive multifocal leukoencephalopathy. Sequencing used PBMCs, obtained from a patient treated with natalizumab. The V and J genes are TRBV19 and TRBJ2-5, with 10 bases aligning to TRBD2. The DNA of the CDR3 is TGTGCCAGTAGCCTAGGGACTAGCGAGCAAGAGACCCAGTACTTC. This codes for CASSLGTSEQETQYF.